The 19 T cell receptor beta chains below come from one sample, sequenced in a study of CD8+ T cells in alopecia areata (dated by TCRdb to the late 2010s). Libraries were prepared through the immunoSEQ multiplex PCR assay. For TCR sequencing, RNA was extracted from every sample and reverse transcribed into cDNA to serve as template. TCRdb took over this immuneACCESS table, retaining in-frame rearrangements with V and J assigned. Such tables are incomplete; in checked studies, under half of the missing clones stem from an unresolved V gene, and the remainder is unexplained. The sample profile shows about 200,000 clones; roughly three fifths of them were found once. The ten biggest clones cover less than 3.5% of the sample. The sample's time point, from its label and the paper: about four weeks on oral tofacitinib. The treatment or condition label of this sample denotes: oral pan-JAK inhibitor, 5-10 mg twice daily.

Material: CD4+ T cells sorted from blood, obtained at week 4, from a patient treated with tofacitinib. The receptor set was obtained from a human donor with alopecia areata.

The gene calls are TRBV2 and TRBJ2-3; D gene ambiguous. The CDR3 totals 13 residues. Germline V CDR1 and CDR2: SNHLY, FYNNEI. Trimming left V 7 bases short and J 6 bases short, with 14 bases between. In DNA form, the CDR3 reads TGTGCCAGCACCGGGTTCCTTCAGGATACGCAGTATTTT. Protein product: CASTGFLQDTQYF.

This clone was picked up a small number of times. The V call is TRBV18, the J call TRBJ2-1; possibly TRBD2 for D (6 bases). Germline assignment: CDR1 KGHSH and CDR2 LQKENI. With 2 bases removed from V and 0 bases from J, the gap between germline ends came to 11 bases. This CDR3 spans 16 amino acids. DNA for the CDR3: TGTGCCAGCTCACCAAGCGCGGGATTCTCCTACAATGAGCAGTTCTTC. Translating gives CASSPSAGFSYNEQFF.

J is TRBJ2-5 and V is TRBV4-2, with TRBD2 matching 9 bases. Germline V CDR1 and CDR2: LGHNA, YNFKEQ. The V gene end was trimmed by 5 bases and the J gene end by 1 base; junction bases not matched to a gene: 8. The CDR3 covers 16 residues. Here the CDR3 DNA reads TGTGCCAGCAGCTTGAGCGGGGGGCTTACCCAAGAGACCCAGTACTTC. This gives the protein CASSLSGGLTQETQYF.

The V gene is TRBV11-1, the J gene TRBJ2-7, with D possibly being TRBD1 (5 bases). The CDR3 has 14 residues. The germline V gene encodes CDR1 SGHAT and CDR2 FQDESV (reference sequence). Deletions cut 1 base from V and 9 bases from J, with 16 bases between. The CDR3 bases are TGTGCCAGCAGCTTAGGGACCGCCAGGGAAGCGCAGTACTTC. This encodes CASSLGTAREAQYF. Full variable domain (outside the CDR3, taken from reference TRBV11-1 and TRBJ2-7): EAEVAQSPRYKITEKSQAVAFWCDPISGHATLYWYRQILGQGPELLVQFQDESVVDDSQLPKDRFSAERLKGVDSTLKIQPAELGDSAMYLCASSLGTAREAQYFGPGTRLTVT.

About this clone: One end of the junction does not line up with germline, which may come from a read error. The CDR3 loop is CSVVGGSQVF. In nucleotides, the CDR3 is TGCAGCGTTGTGGGGGGATCCCAAGTCTTC. The rearrangement links TRBV29-1 to TRBJ2-1; a possible D gene is TRBD2 (6 bases). This CDR3 comprises 10 residues. In germline, CDR1 is SQVTM, CDR2 ANQGSEA.

The chain employs TRBV6-1 and TRBJ2-3; no firm D call. This CDR3 spans 13 amino acids. CDR1 and CDR2 from the germline V gene are MNHNS and SASEGT. Deletions cut 5 bases from V and 6 bases from J, with 12 bases between. CDR3 residues: CASSSDQTDTQYF. The CDR3 coding sequence is TGTGCCAGCAGTTCGGACCAGACGGATACGCAGTATTTT.

V usage is TRBV25-1 and J usage is TRBJ2-5; possibly TRBD2 for D (6 bases). This CDR3 comprises 14 residues. Trimming removed 1 base at V and 4 bases at J, with 10 bases between. The germline gives CDR1 MGHDK, CDR2 SYGVNS. In nucleotides, the CDR3 is TGTGCCAGCAGTGAATGGGGGAGGCGAGAGACCCAGTACTTC. Protein sequence: CASSEWGRRETQYF.

This rearrangement joins TRBV25-1 to TRBJ1-2, with 7 bases that match TRBD1. V lost 3 bases, J lost 6 bases, and 7 bases stayed unmatched. CDR1 and CDR2 from the germline V gene are MGHDK and SYGVNS. The CDR3 has 14 residues. For the CDR3, the DNA is TGTGCCAGCAGTGACCTTACAGGGGTTAATGGCTACACCTTC. It encodes CASSDLTGVNGYTF.

This clone has just one count. The gene calls are TRBV10-3 and TRBJ1-2, with 8 bases matching TRBD1. CDR1 is ENHRY and CDR2 is SYGVKD in the germline V gene. This CDR3 contains 11 residues. V was clipped by 7 bases and J by 7 bases; unmatched bases: 2. The CDR3 here is CAIMGTGGYTF. For the CDR3, the DNA is TGTGCCATCATGGGGACAGGTGGCTACACCTTC.

The rearrangement joins TRBV29-1 to TRBJ1-2; maybe TRBD1 (6 bases). Between the trimmed V and J ends, which lost 5 bases and 6 bases, there was a span of 13 bases. There are 12 residues in the CDR3. Germline lookup yields CDR1 SQVTM and CDR2 ANQGSEA. This CDR3 is CSVWWQGHGYTF. In DNA form, the CDR3 reads TGCAGCGTTTGGTGGCAGGGGCATGGCTACACCTTC.

The chain couples TRBV30 to TRBJ2-1; a weak D match, TRBD2 (5 bases). The CDR3 sequence is 13 residues long. Germline V gives CDR1 GTSNPN, CDR2 SVGIG (reference sequence). CDR3 loop: CAQVGGPYNEQFF. The CDR3, as DNA: TGTGCTCAGGTTGGCGGGCCCTACAATGAGCAGTTCTTC.

J is TRBJ2-1 and V is TRBV29-1; D remains unclear. This CDR3 has 12 residues. V shed 7 bases and J shed 6 bases, with 13 bases lying between them. Germline V CDR1 and CDR2: SQVTM, ANQGSEA. The CDR3: CSERSSVNEQFF. In nucleotides, the CDR3 is TGCAGCGAACGATCGTCCGTCAATGAGCAGTTCTTC.

The rearrangement joins TRBV6-5 to TRBJ2-7, with a weak D call TRBD2 (6 bases). The CDR3 has 15 residues. V lost 10 bases to trimming and J lost 6 bases, with 25 bases between them. The germline V gene has CDR1 MNHEY and CDR2 SVGAGI. DNA of the CDR3: TGTGCCACCCTACCTTGGGGGGAATTGGACACCGAGCAGTACTTC. Amino acid sequence: CATLPWGELDTEQYF.

The chain combines TRBV5-1 with TRBJ1-2; D uncertain. CDR1 is SGHRS and CDR2 is YFSETQ in the germline V gene. V was pared by 0 bases and J by 8 bases, with 14 bases between. The CDR3 is 14 residues long. DNA of the CDR3: TGCGCCAGCAGCTTGGAGGACGTTAGAGGGGGCTACACCTTC. Translated, it gives CASSLEDVRGGYTF.

The chain links TRBV9 to TRBJ2-5; maybe TRBD1 (6 bases). The length of the CDR3 is 15 residues. Trimming shortened V by 4 bases and J by 4 bases, and 17 bases separated the two germline ends. Per germline, CDR1 SGDLS and CDR2 YYNGEE. CDR3 loop: CASSSNQGSGETQYF. As DNA, the CDR3 is TGTGCCAGCAGCAGTAACCAGGGGAGCGGAGAGACCCAGTACTTC.

The gene calls are TRBV30 and TRBJ2-7, with 8 positions matching TRBD1. Per germline, CDR1 GTSNPN and CDR2 SVGIG (reference sequence). The CDR3 runs 16 residues. The junction had 14 bases not matched to a gene; V was cut back by 2 bases and J by 5 bases. In nucleotides, the CDR3 is TGTGCCTGGAGTATGCCCCGACGACAGGGGTTTGACGAGCAGTACTTC. This gives the protein CAWSMPRRQGFDEQYF.

V is TRBV29-1 and J is TRBJ1-1; D is uncertain. Germline CDR1 and CDR2: SQVTM and ANQGSEA. Trimming shortened V by 4 bases and J by 0 bases, and 9 bases separated the two germline ends. The CDR3 length is 13 residues. CDR3 protein: CSVVEPMNTEAFF. The CDR3 DNA sequence: TGCAGCGTTGTTGAACCTATGAACACTGAAGCTTTCTTT.

Remarks on this clone: The junction departs from the called germline gene at one end, perhaps through a read error. The genes are TRBV5-4 and TRBJ1-4; D is unclear. Germline CDR1 and CDR2: SGHNT and YYREEE (reference sequence). CDR3 length equals 15 residues. CDR3 nucleotides: TGCGCCAGCAGCCCAACAGCCGCAACTAATGAAAAACTGTTTTTT. As protein: CASSPTAATNEKLFF.

Turning to this clone: Other DNA variants within this sample encode the same CDR3. The V gene is TRBV28, the J gene TRBJ1-1; D is uncertain. The CDR3 sequence is 12 residues long. Germline loops: CDR1 MDHEN, CDR2 SYDVKM. The ends were cut back, 2 bases at V and 5 bases at J, with 6 bases in the middle. CDR3 nucleotides: TGTGCCAGCAGTTTACGAATGACTGAAGCTTTCTTT. It codes for CASSLRMTEAFF.